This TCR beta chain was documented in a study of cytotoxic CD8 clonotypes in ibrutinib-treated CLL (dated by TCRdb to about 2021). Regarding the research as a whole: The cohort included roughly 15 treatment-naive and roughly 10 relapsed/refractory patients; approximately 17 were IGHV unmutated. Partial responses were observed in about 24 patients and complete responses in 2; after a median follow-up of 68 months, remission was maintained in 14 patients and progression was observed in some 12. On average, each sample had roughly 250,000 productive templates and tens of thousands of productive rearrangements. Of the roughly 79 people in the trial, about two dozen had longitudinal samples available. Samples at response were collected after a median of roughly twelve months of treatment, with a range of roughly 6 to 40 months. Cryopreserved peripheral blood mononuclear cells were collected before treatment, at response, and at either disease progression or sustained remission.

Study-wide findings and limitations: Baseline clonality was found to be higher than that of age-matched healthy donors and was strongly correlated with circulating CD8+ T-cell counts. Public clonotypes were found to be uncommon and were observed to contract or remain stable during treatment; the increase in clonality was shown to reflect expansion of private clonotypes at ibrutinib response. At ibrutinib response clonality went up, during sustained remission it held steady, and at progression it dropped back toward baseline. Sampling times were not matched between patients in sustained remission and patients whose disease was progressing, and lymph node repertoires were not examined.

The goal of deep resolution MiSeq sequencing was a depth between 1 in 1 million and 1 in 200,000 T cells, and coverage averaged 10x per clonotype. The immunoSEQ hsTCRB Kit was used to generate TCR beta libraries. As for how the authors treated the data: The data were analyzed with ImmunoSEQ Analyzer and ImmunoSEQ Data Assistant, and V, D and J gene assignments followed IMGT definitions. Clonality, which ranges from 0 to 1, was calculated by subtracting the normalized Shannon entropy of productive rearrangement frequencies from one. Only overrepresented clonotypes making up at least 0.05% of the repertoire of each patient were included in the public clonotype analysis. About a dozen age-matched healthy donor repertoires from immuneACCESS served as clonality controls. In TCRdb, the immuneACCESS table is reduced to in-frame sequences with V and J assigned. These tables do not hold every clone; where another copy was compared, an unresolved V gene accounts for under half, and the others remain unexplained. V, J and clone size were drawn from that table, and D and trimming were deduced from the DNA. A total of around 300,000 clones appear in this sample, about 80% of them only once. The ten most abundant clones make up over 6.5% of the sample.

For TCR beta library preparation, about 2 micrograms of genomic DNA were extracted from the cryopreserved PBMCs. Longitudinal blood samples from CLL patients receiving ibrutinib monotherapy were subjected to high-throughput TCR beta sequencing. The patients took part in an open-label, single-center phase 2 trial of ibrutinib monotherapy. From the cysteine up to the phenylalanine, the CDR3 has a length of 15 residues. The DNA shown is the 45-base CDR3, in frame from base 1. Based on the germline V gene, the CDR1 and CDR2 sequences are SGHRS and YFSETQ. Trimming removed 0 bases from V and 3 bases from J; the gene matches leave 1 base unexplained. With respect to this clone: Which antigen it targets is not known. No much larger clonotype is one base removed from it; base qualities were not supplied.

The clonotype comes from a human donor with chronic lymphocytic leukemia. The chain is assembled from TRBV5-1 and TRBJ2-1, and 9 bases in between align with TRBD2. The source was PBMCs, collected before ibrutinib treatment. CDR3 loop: CASSLGTSVYNEQFF. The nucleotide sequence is TGCGCCAGCAGCTTGGGGACTAGCGTCTACAATGAGCAGTTCTTC.